The rows below give T cell receptor beta chains drawn from one sample of a study of shared clonotypes between healthy human individuals. The data were produced by immunoSEQ multiplex PCR, yet TCRdb's version contains in-frame clones alone and is incomplete. Found here are about 680,000 clones, 92% of them singletons; the top ten hold approximately 22%. Input material: naive CD8+ T cells sorted from blood. The receptor source for this set is a young man in good health. CDR3s include the opening cysteine and the closing phenylalanine or tryptophan. The D gene is left open where the match is weak. Clone size is given for some rows only: seen once, a few or many times, or a class if the clone is expanded.

J gene,clone size,D gene,V gene,CDR3 length,CDR3 DNA,CDR3 protein
TRBJ1-5,.,.,TRBV19,17,TGTGCCAGTAGTATACAGGTGGCGGTTCCCGGCAATCAGCCCCAGCATTTT,CASSIQVAVPGNQPQHF
TRBJ2-3,.,.,TRBV10-3,12,TGTGCCATCACCGAGGGCGCAGATACGCAGTATTTT,CAITEGADTQYF
TRBJ1-3,.,TRBD1,TRBV7-9,15,TGTGCCAGCAGCTTATGGCAGGGGGTAGAAAACACCATATATTTT,CASSLWQGVENTIYF
TRBJ1-2,.,.,TRBV6-6,13,TGTGCCAGCAGCCTAGACAGCAACTATGGCTACACCTTC,CASSLDSNYGYTF
TRBJ2-7,.,TRBD1,TRBV27,17,TGTGCCAGCAGCCCAATAGGGACAGGGGGAGAAAGCTACGAGCAGTACTTC,CASSPIGTGGESYEQYF
TRBJ2-1,.,TRBD1,TRBV27,16,TGTGCCAGCAGTGGGGTGGACAGGGCTGGGTACAATGAGCAGTTCTTC,CASSGVDRAGYNEQFF
TRBJ1-1,.,.,TRBV13,14,TGTGCCAGCAGCCCAGTCCATATGAACACTGAAGCTTTCTTT,CASSPVHMNTEAFF
TRBJ2-7,.,.,TRBV6-1,12,TGTGCCAGCAGTGTGCCGTCCTACGAGCAGTACTTC,CASSVPSYEQYF
TRBJ2-7,.,.,TRBV15,12,TGTGCCACCAGCAGAGACTCTACGGAGCAGTACTTC,CATSRDSTEQYF
TRBJ2-5,.,.,TRBV29-1,13,TGCAGCGTTGGGGTCGAGGGGGGGGAGACCCAGTACTTC,CSVGVEGGETQYF
TRBJ2-7,few,TRBD2,TRBV7-9,15,TGTGCCAGCAGCCTGCTAGCGGGAGGTCTTAAGGAGCAGTACTTC,CASSLLAGGLKEQYF
TRBJ2-7,.,.,TRBV7-2,13,TGTGCCAGCAGCTTCACAGGGTTGGACGAGCAGTACTTC,CASSFTGLDEQYF
TRBJ2-3,.,.,TRBV27,14,TGTGCCAGCAGTCCTACGACCATGTCTCCTACGCAGTATTTT,CASSPTTMSPTQYF
TRBJ2-7,.,.,TRBV7-9,12,TGTGCCAGCAGCCCCTATATCTACGAGCAGTACTTC,CASSPYIYEQYF
TRBJ2-1,.,TRBD2,TRBV25-1,17,TGTGCCAGCAGTAAAACTCCGACTAGCGCGAACTACAATGAGCAGTTCTTC,CASSKTPTSANYNEQFF
TRBJ2-1,.,.,TRBV19,15,TGTGCCAGTTTCGGTATAAAAGGTGGCTACAATGAGCAGTTCTTC,CASFGIKGGYNEQFF
TRBJ2-1,.,.,TRBV18,16,TGTGCCAGCTCACCGATGGAGGGCTCCCGATACAATGAGCAGTTCTTC,CASSPMEGSRYNEQFF
TRBJ2-7,.,TRBD2,TRBV4-3,19,TGCGCCAGCAGCCAAGATAGGGTGGGGGAGCGGGAGAGCTCCTACGAGCAGTACTTC,CASSQDRVGERESSYEQYF
TRBJ2-7,.,TRBD1,TRBV27,16,TGTGCCAGCAGTTTGGGACAGGGGAAATTCATATACGAGCAGTACTTC,CASSLGQGKFIYEQYF
TRBJ2-7,.,.,TRBV27,15,TGTGCCAGCAGTTGGTCTGGAGGGTATAACTACGAGCAGTACTTC,CASSWSGGYNYEQYF
TRBJ1-1,.,TRBD1,TRBV19,18,TGTGCCAGTAGTTCCGTGGACAGGGCTGCTCTGGAGGACACTGAAGCTTTCTTT,CASSSVDRAALEDTEAFF
TRBJ2-7,.,.,TRBV29-1,18,TGCAGCGTTGAGGCCAGGGGGCGATCTAGCGGGGACCATTACGAGCAGTACTTC,CSVEARGRSSGDHYEQYF
TRBJ1-2,few,TRBD1,TRBV7-9,15,TGTGCCAGCAGCTTAGGCGGACAGGGGAGGTATGGCTACACCTTC,CASSLGGQGRYGYTF
TRBJ2-7,.,.,TRBV29-1,12,TGCAGCGTTGATGTGACACCCTACGAGCAGTACTTC,CSVDVTPYEQYF
TRBJ2-6,.,.,TRBV5-1,16,TGCGCCAGCAGCCCCTCAGGGCTCTCTGGGGCCAACGTCCTGACTTTC,CASSPSGLSGANVLTF
TRBJ2-7,.,TRBD1,TRBV5-1,15,TGCGCCAGCAGCTTGGTGGGACAGGGGGGTCACGAGCAGTACTTC,CASSLVGQGGHEQYF
TRBJ2-1,.,TRBD2,TRBV5-3,20,TGTGCCAGAAGCTTGTTTTGGGCGCTAGCGGGAGGCACCTACGAAAATGAGCAGTTCTTC,CARSLFWALAGGTYENEQFF
TRBJ2-5,.,TRBD2,TRBV10-1,16,TGCGCCAGCAGCCCACGGACTAGCGGGAGGAAAGGGACCCAGTACTTC,CASSPRTSGRKGTQYF
TRBJ2-6,.,TRBD1,TRBV7-9,18,TGTGCCAGCAGCTCGTTTAAGCGAAGGGGGCTCGGGGCCAACGTCCTGACTTTC,CASSSFKRRGLGANVLTF
TRBJ2-7,.,TRBD2,TRBV19,13,TGTGCCAGTAGTATCGCTAGCGGAAACGAGCAGTACTTC,CASSIASGNEQYF